This T cell receptor beta chain was sequenced during a study of blood T cell repertoires in COVID-19. The overall study: Some COVID-19 samples were acute and others convalescent; all came from the United States, Italy and Spain. Nucleic acid was either cDNA or gDNA, and it came from T cells, B-cell-depleted T cells, or PBMCs.

Recruited during active infection, patients (from Seattle) were subsequently followed longitudinally. In the original processing: Amplification of reference gene primers was used by the study to estimate nucleated cell counts. Profiled with immunoSEQ multiplex PCR; TCRdb holds only in-frame clones, not every one. V, J and clone size are those of that table, while D and trimming were read from the DNA. The sample includes about 160,000 clones, just under 90% of them seen just once. Germline values: CDR1 LGHDT, CDR2 YNNKEL (reference sequence). The V and J ends lost 2 bases and 8 bases respectively, with 18 bases between them. The CDR3 covers 16 residues. This clone was counted once.

The V gene is TRBV3-1 (or the pseudogene TRBV3-2), the J gene TRBJ1-4; a possible D gene is TRBD1 (5 bases). Sample: peripheral blood. This clonotype was obtained from a woman in her seventies with COVID-19, enrolled during active disease. CDR3 region: CASSQRPGPGREKLFF. Here the CDR3 DNA reads TGTGCCAGCAGCCAAAGGCCTGGGCCAGGGAGGGAAAAACTGTTTTTT.